What follows are 15 T cell receptor beta chains derived from one specimen sequenced in a study of neurological immune-mediated disorders. A single record per CDR3 protein comes from TCRdb applying MiXCR to the 5' RACE reads. This sample has some 60,000 distinct CDR3 sequences, with around 5.2% found just once. Source material: PBMCs. The receptors come from a woman aged 45-60 years with multiple sclerosis.

This clonotype was seen repeatedly, ten times or more. CDR3 protein: CSAHRQGNTEAFF. As DNA, the CDR3 is TGCAGTGCCCACCGACAGGGGAACACTGAAGCTTTCTTT. V is TRBV20-1 and J is TRBJ1-1, with 7 bases identical to TRBD1. Germline CDR1 DFQATT, CDR2 SNEGSKA (reference sequence). CDR3 length: 13 residues. V was pared by 6 bases and J by 1 base, with 5 bases of the junction left unmatched.

The table lists this clonotype with many counts. The chain recombines TRBV11-2 with TRBJ2-3; TRBD2 aligns across 11 bases. V lost 4 bases and J lost 2; bases outside the gene matches: 5. In germline, CDR1 is SGHAT, CDR2 FQNNGV. This CDR3 is 16 amino acids long. For the CDR3, the DNA is TGTGCCAGCAGCTCACGACTAGCGGGGCCCACAGATACGCAGTATTTT. Its translation: CASSSRLAGPTDTQYF.

This clonotype was counted many times. The chain combines TRBV5-1 with TRBJ1-2; D call uncertain. CDR1 is SGHRS, CDR2 YFSETQ, per germline. Deletions cut 4 bases from V and 4 bases from J, with 14 bases between. The CDR3 spans 14 residues. The CDR3 nucleotides read TGCGCCAGCAGCCCCGACCTCAAGAGCTATGGCTACACCTTC. Encoded protein: CASSPDLKSYGYTF.

This clonotype was observed many times. The chain has TRBV7-9 and TRBJ1-4; D is possibly TRBD1 (5 bases). CDR3 length: 15 amino acids. Trimming took 5 bases from V and 0 from J, leaving 10 bases between them. Germline V gene sequence: CDR1 SEHNR, CDR2 FQNEAQ (reference sequence). The CDR3 reads CASSAYRTTNEKLFF. The CDR3 DNA reads as TGTGCCAGCAGCGCCTACAGGACAACTAATGAAAAACTGTTTTTT.

This clonotype was seen repeatedly, ten times or more. The V and J genes are TRBV20-1 and TRBJ1-1, with no clear D. Trimming took 0 bases from V and 4 from J, leaving 24 bases between them. The CDR3 is 18 residues long. Germline CDR1 and CDR2: DFQATT and SNEGSKA (reference sequence). The CDR3 bases are TGCAGTGCTAGAGATATAGCGACTAGTATAGGGCTGGGCACTGAAGCTTTCTTT. As protein: CSARDIATSIGLGTEAFF.

This clonotype was picked up many times. The chain links TRBV5-1 to TRBJ2-6, with D maybe TRBD1 (6 bases). This CDR3 comprises 16 residues. The germline V and J ends were trimmed by 1 base and 4 bases, with 12 bases remaining between them. Germline CDR1 reads SGHRS; CDR2 reads YFSETQ. The CDR3 region is CASSLNPGVGANVLTF. As DNA, the CDR3 is TGCGCCAGCAGCTTGAACCCAGGGGTCGGGGCCAACGTCCTGACTTTC.

This clonotype was seen many times. The gene calls are TRBV7-2 and TRBJ1-2; D uncertain. The V end was cut by 5 bases, the J end by 6 bases, with 13 bases between. This CDR3 is built from 13 residues. CDR1 is SGHTA, CDR2 FQGNSA, per germline. This chain's CDR3 is CASSPYGEDGYTF. CDR3 nucleotides: TGTGCCAGCAGCCCCTATGGGGAGGATGGCTACACCTTC.

Many counts were recorded for this clonotype. The chain has TRBV3-1 and TRBJ2-3; D remains ambiguous. There are 14 residues in the CDR3. Trimming cost V 5 bases and J 3 bases, with 12 bases left between them. CDR1 and CDR2 (germline): LGHDT, YNNKEL (reference sequence). CDR3 bases: TGTGCCAGCAGCGCCCAAGGACCGACAGATACGCAGTATTTT. Translated, it gives CASSAQGPTDTQYF.

The table lists this clonotype with many counts. The rearrangement links TRBV27 to TRBJ2-3, with 7 bases fitting TRBD2. The CDR3 has 13 amino acids. V lost 3 bases to trimming and J lost 4 bases; unmatched junction nucleotides: 1. The V gene's germline CDR1 is MNHEY and CDR2 SMNVEV (reference sequence). CDR3 bases: TGTGCCAGCAGTTTTGGGGGGGCAGATACGCAGTATTTT. Protein product: CASSFGGADTQYF.

At least ten counts were recorded for this clonotype. The rearrangement uses TRBV14 and TRBJ2-1; 9 positions agree with TRBD2. Germline lookup yields CDR1 SGHDN and CDR2 FVKESK. After removal of 1 base from V and 8 bases from J, the junction contained 9 bases not matched to a gene. This CDR3 comprises 16 residues. CDR3 sequence reads: CASSQGGLARGDEQFF. The CDR3 region has the DNA TGTGCCAGCAGCCAAGGAGGACTAGCGAGGGGAGATGAGCAGTTCTTC.

This clonotype was counted ten times or more. V is TRBV7-2 and J is TRBJ2-2; D might be TRBD1 or TRBD2, each matching 5 bases. This CDR3 spans 12 amino acids. The germline V and J ends were trimmed by 3 bases and 9 bases, with 8 bases remaining between them. CDR1 SGHTA and CDR2 FQGNSA come from the germline V gene. The CDR3 loop is CASSLGVRELFF. In DNA form, the CDR3 reads TGTGCCAGCAGCTTGGGGGTGAGGGAGCTGTTTTTT.

This clonotype was seen many times. This chain connects TRBV5-1 to TRBJ1-6, with D uncertain. This CDR3 has 14 residues. CDR1 and CDR2 (germline): SGHRS, YFSETQ. Between the trimmed V and J ends, which lost 4 bases and 8 bases, there was a span of 13 bases. The CDR3 DNA reads TGCGCCAGCAGCCCTGGCAACGGTGATTCACCCCTCCACTTT. Encoded protein: CASSPGNGDSPLHF.

In its sample, this clonotype was seen many times. V is TRBV10-2 and J is TRBJ2-7, with no clear D. V shed 5 bases and J shed 2 bases, with 10 bases lying between them. This CDR3 has 13 residues. Germline CDR1 reads WSHSY; CDR2 reads SAAADI. In DNA, the CDR3 is TGCGCCAGCAGTAACGGCGGCACCTACGAGCAGTACGTC. Its translation is CASSNGGTYEQYV.

In its sample, this clonotype was seen many times. The chain uses TRBV29-1 and TRBJ1-5; a weak D match, TRBD1 (6 bases). CDR1 and CDR2 (germline): SQVTM, ANQGSEA. This CDR3 has 13 residues. V dropped 4 bases and J dropped 4 bases, with 11 bases sitting between them. CDR3 bases: TGCAGCGTTGGGACAGCACAAAATCAGCCCCAGCATTTT. Protein: CSVGTAQNQPQHF.

V is TRBV7-8 and J is TRBJ2-3; TRBD2 matches 7 bases. V was clipped by 0 bases and J by 0 bases; unmatched bases: 9. The CDR3 consists of 18 residues. Per germline, CDR1 SGHVS and CDR2 FQNEAQ. CDR3 DNA sequence: TGTGCCAGCAGCTTAGCGGGGGGGTCGGAAACAAGCACAGATACGCAGTATTTT. This encodes CASSLAGGSETSTDTQYF.